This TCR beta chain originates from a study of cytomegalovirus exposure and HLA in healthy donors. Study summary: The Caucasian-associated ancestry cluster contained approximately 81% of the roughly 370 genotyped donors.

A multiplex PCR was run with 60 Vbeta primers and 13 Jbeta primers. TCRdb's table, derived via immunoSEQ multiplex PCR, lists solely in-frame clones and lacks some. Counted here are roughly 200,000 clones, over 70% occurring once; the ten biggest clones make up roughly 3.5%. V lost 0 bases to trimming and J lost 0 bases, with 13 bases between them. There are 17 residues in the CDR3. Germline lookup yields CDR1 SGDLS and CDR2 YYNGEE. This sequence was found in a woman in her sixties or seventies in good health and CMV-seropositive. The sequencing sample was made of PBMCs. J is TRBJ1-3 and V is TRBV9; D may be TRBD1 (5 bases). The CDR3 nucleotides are TGTGCCAGCAGCGTAGGGGGAGGAGGGGCCTCTGGAAACACCATATATTTT. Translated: CASSVGGGGASGNTIYF.